Sequencing of this T cell receptor (beta chain) was carried out in a study of shared clonotypes between healthy human individuals (dated by TCRdb to the early 2020s). General notes on the study: Three men and two women, aged 18 to 49 years, made up the cohort. To increase sequencing depth and limit assay-specific biases, different laboratories used diverse techniques to prepare libraries and sequence TCR repertoires. The study deeply sequenced blood TCR repertoires of five healthy adults to estimate repertoire size and the extent of clonotype sharing between individuals. Per donor, leukapheresis produced somewhere between about 0.85 and 10 billion PBMCs. For each donor, CD4 naive and CD4 memory were each run on three plates, CD8 naive on two plates, and CD8 memory on one plate. Overall study outcomes, separate from this receptor: Estimated clonotype richness was generally larger for naive than for memory subsets. Based on pairwise subsampling, the degree of clonotype sharing among donors was expected to be affected by sequencing depth. Only blood was sampled, and tissue TCR repertoires likely differ from those in blood. Because the study included only a small number of donors, the genetic and exposure-history diversity represented was limited. Sharing across a few donors was observed for 5% to 6.5% of naive CD4, 3% to 3.5% of naive CD8, 2.3% of memory CD4, and roughly 0.4% of memory CD8 clonotypes. Compared with non-shared clonotypes, the clonotypes found in all four sorted-subset donors had higher generation probabilities. Even with the large sequencing depth, rarefaction of the sorted-subset datasets indicated that sequencing was incomplete.

This clone appeared once. Its antigen has not been determined. Base-call qualities are not available, and no considerably larger clone is one nucleotide away. CD8 naive samples were CD45RO-negative cells positively selected for CCR7, giving a CD45RA+CCR7+ population that excluded TemRA cells. The donors were healthy, HIV-negative adults with no recently reported acute infections or vaccinations. Only Caucasian adults living in Nashville, Tennessee, USA were represented among the donors. After blood collection by leukapheresis, PBMCs were isolated using Ficoll-Histopaque density gradient centrifugation and then cryopreserved in the vapor phase of liquid nitrogen. Analytical flow cytometry was used to check the purity and quantity of each magnetically sorted T cell population. Each sorted fraction had its genomic DNA isolated and then quantified by UV absorbance on a Nanodrop 2000c. The germline V gene encodes CDR1 SEHNR and CDR2 FQNEAQ (reference sequence). The CDR3 covers 14 residues, taking in both the cysteine and the phenylalanine. Only CDR3 DNA is held: 42 bases, read in frame from base 1. V is pared back by 4 bases and J by 3 bases, with 9 bases lying between the germline termini.

Using the deep immunoSEQ assay, multiplex PCR amplified TCR CDR3 regions from genomic DNA. Genomic DNA extracted from each cell subset was distributed evenly over all wells of several immunoSEQ 96-well plates, and each plate served as one replicate. Each replicate PCR for sorted subsets received roughly 200 ng genomic DNA, equal to about 30,000 T cell genomes. Purified libraries were measured with a Qubit 3.0 fluorometer, size-checked on a Bioanalyzer 2100, and measured again with the KAPA Library Quantification kit. Every immunoSEQ 96-well plate was sequenced on a separate single-read 150-cycle Illumina NextSeq 550 flow cell. The authors' analysis ran thus. Because only junctional sequences without quality scores were contained in the immunoSEQ output, filtering matching that applied to full-length reads could not be performed. Sequences were annotated with PyIR, a Python wrapper for IgBLAST v1.9, and V/J genes and CDR3 were assigned using IMGT germline references. Reads were removed for weak V/J assignments (E-value above 1e-6), missing CDR3, stop codons, out-of-frame junctions, or ambiguous translated residues. A V3J clonotype was defined by an identical inferred V gene, J gene, and CDR3 amino acid sequence. To compute the percentage overlap between repertoires, the number of shared unique clonotypes was divided by the size of the smaller repertoire. Repertoire richness was assessed with RTK rarefaction, the Chao1 estimator, and Recon v2.1 estimates of unobserved clonotypes. For all TCRbeta clonotypes obtained by the gDNA method from a handful of donors, generation probabilities were computed with OLGA. TCRdb re-hosts the immuneACCESS table, in-frame sequences only. Its copies lack some clones; in the studies checked, an unresolved V gene accounts for under half of them, and the cause for the rest is not known. That table furnishes V, J and clone size, whereas the DNA furnished D and trimming. The sample records roughly 1,800,000 clones, approximately 95% of which are singletons. The ten largest clones capture roughly 1.2% of the sample.

The sequenced material came from naive CD8+ T cells sorted from blood. This sample's cell subset or site label indicates: CD45RA+CCR7+. This sequence originates from a man between 18 and 29 years old in good health. The chain couples TRBV7-9 to TRBJ2-2, with the identity of the D gene unclear. Here is the DNA: TGTGCCAGCAGCTCGACTTTTTACACCGGGGAGCTGTTTTTT. It is translated as CASSSTFYTGELFF. With all but the CDR3 taken from the reference TRBV7-9 and TRBJ2-2 genes, the full variable domain is: DTGVSQNPRHKITKRGQNVTFRCDPISEHNRLYWYRQTLGQGPEFLTYFQNEAQLEKSRLLSDRFSAERPKGSFSTLEIQRTEQGDSAMYLCASSSTFYTGELFFGEGSRLTVL.